These T cell receptor beta chains were read from a single sample in a study of OX40 agonist ivuxolimab in advanced cancers. Using immunoSEQ multiplex PCR, the repertoire was profiled, and TCRdb retains in-frame clones only, with some absent. This table has around 41,000 clones, about 88% appearing once. The input for sequencing was CD4+ or CD8+ T cells sorted from blood, taken in a trial of the OX40 agonist ivuxolimab. The receptors were sampled from an adult with an advanced solid tumor such as melanoma, head and neck, liver or kidney cancer. CDR3s leave out the opening cysteine and the closing phenylalanine or tryptophan. D genes are given only for firm matches.

V gene: TRBV6-6; D gene: .; CDR3 protein: ASSYGEREQF
V gene: TRBV28; D gene: .; CDR3 protein: ASSPSLGVLSTDTQY
V gene: TRBV7-9; D gene: .; CDR3 protein: ASSLAGGGFAGANVLT
V gene: TRBV6-5; D gene: .; CDR3 protein: ASSYWGEAYGYT
V gene: TRBV5-1; D gene: .; CDR3 protein: ASSHLGGNQPQH
V gene: TRBV18; D gene: TRBD1; CDR3 protein: ASSPSGQGQPQH
V gene: TRBV5-1; D gene: .; CDR3 protein: ASSFGLSTVGSEQF
V gene: TRBV28; D gene: TRBD2; CDR3 protein: ASSFSTSTLEQY
V gene: TRBV23-1; D gene: .; CDR3 protein: ASTGKSGQRGDQPQH
V gene: TRBV5-1; D gene: TRBD1; CDR3 protein: ASSVDRVRGNEQF
V gene: TRBV5-8; D gene: TRBD1; CDR3 protein: ASSLYPGQAYNEQF
V gene: TRBV7-9; D gene: .; CDR3 protein: ASSHGAYNEQF
V gene: TRBV4-1; D gene: .; CDR3 protein: ASSQDRETQY
V gene: TRBV11-1; D gene: .; CDR3 protein: ASSRTVQETQY
V gene: TRBV16; D gene: .; CDR3 protein: ASSQGRYQPQH
V gene: TRBV27; D gene: TRBD2; CDR3 protein: ASSAFLGREGTHEQY
V gene: TRBV19; D gene: .; CDR3 protein: ASSNRGPYSTDTQY
V gene: TRBV5-4; D gene: TRBD1; CDR3 protein: ASRVGQGDNEQF
V gene: TRBV9; D gene: TRBD2; CDR3 protein: ASSATAGTSGNIQY
V gene: TRBV4-1; D gene: .; CDR3 protein: ASSQDPGSEAF
V gene: TRBV28; D gene: .; CDR3 protein: ASSLSRAGRDFNQPQH
V gene: TRBV18; D gene: .; CDR3 protein: ASSPPGRHTEAF
V gene: TRBV5-1; D gene: TRBD2; CDR3 protein: ASSPRGASGRREQY
V gene: TRBV7-9; D gene: .; CDR3 protein: ASSLDGTLNTGELF
V gene: TRBV2; D gene: .; CDR3 protein: ASSDRDVNQPQH
V gene: TRBV6-5; D gene: TRBD1; CDR3 protein: ASSYTGGITEAF
V gene: TRBV30; D gene: .; CDR3 protein: AWRGAGTLNTGELF
V gene: TRBV7-8; D gene: TRBD1; CDR3 protein: ASSLAGQGLKTDTQY
V gene: TRBV4-1; D gene: .; CDR3 protein: ASSQTAGTTEAF
V gene: TRBV11-2; D gene: .; CDR3 protein: ASSRNPGINVRNTEAF
V gene: TRBV25-1; D gene: TRBD2; CDR3 protein: ASSEYQRGIPDTQY
V gene: TRBV19; D gene: .; CDR3 protein: ASSMEGELAKNIQY
V gene: TRBV30; D gene: TRBD1; CDR3 protein: AWSVPLQGAGNQPQH
V gene: TRBV28; D gene: .; CDR3 protein: ASSLNLRNEQF
V gene: TRBV27; D gene: .; CDR3 protein: ASSHLRGYEQF
V gene: TRBV6-5; D gene: .; CDR3 protein: ASSPEGPRGAF
V gene: TRBV28; D gene: .; CDR3 protein: ASRGDGTSTDTQY